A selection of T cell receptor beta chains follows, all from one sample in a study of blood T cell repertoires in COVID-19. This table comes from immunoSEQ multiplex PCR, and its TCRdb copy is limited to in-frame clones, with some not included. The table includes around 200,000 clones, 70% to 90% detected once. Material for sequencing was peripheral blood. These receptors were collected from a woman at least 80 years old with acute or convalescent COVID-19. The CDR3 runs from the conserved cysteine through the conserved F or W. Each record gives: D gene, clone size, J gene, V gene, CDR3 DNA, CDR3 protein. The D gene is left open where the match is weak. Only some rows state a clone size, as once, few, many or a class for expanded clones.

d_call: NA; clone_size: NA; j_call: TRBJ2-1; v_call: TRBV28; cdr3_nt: TGTGCCAGCAGCAAAGGGGCGGGACGCGAGCAGTTCTTC; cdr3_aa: CASSKGAGREQFF
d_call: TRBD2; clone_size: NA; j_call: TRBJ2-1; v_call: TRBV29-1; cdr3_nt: TGCAGCGTTGATCCCCGACTAGCGGGGAATGAGCAGTTCTTC; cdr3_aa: CSVDPRLAGNEQFF
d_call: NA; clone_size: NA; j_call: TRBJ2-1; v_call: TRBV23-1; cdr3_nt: TGCGCCAGCACCGACGGACAGCCCCCATTTTTAGAGAATGAGCAGTTCTTC; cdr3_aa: CASTDGQPPFLENEQFF
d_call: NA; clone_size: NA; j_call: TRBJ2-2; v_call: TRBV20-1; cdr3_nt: TGCAGTGCTAGTGACAGGCCGACCGGGGAGCTGTTTTTT; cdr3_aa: CSASDRPTGELFF
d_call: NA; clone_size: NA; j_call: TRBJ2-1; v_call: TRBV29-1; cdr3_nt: TGCAGCGTTGAGTGGGCTGGGCATGAGCAGTTCTTC; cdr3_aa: CSVEWAGHEQFF
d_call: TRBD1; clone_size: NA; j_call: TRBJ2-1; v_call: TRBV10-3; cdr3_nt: TGTGCCATCAGAGCACAGGGGGCGAACAATGAGCAGTTCTTC; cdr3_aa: CAIRAQGANNEQFF
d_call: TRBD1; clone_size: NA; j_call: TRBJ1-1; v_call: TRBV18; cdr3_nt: TGTGCCAGCTCACCTCAGGGACAGCCGAACACTGAAGCTTTCTTT; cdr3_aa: CASSPQGQPNTEAFF
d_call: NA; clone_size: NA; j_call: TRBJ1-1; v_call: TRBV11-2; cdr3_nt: TGTGCCAGCAGCTTAGGGGGGCTTGGAACTGAAGCTTTCTTT; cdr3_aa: CASSLGGLGTEAFF
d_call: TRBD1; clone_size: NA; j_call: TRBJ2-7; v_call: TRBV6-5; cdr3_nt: TGTGCCATAAACAGGGGACCGTCCTACGAGCAGTACTTC; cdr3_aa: CAINRGPSYEQYF
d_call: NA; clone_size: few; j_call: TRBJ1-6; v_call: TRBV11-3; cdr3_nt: TGTGCCAGCAGCTTTACAGCTAATTCACCCCTCCACTTT; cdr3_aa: CASSFTANSPLHF
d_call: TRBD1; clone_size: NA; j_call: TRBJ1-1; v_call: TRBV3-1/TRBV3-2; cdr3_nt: TGTGCCAGCAGCCAAGAAGACAGGGCCACTGAAGCTTTCTTT; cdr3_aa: CASSQEDRATEAFF
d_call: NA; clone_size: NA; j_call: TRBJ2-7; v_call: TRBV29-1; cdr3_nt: TGCAGCGTTGAAGAGACATCGGGGTGGGAGGGGGCCTACGAGCAGTACTTC; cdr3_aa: CSVEETSGWEGAYEQYF
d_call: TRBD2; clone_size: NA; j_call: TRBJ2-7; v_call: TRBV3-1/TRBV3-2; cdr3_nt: TGTGCCAGCAGCGTAGCCGGGACTAAGTACGAGCAGTACTTC; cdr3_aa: CASSVAGTKYEQYF
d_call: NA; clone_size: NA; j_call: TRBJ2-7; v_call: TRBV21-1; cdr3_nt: TGTGCCAGCAGCTACAAAGGTGGGAGCTACGAGCAGTACTTC; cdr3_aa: CASSYKGGSYEQYF
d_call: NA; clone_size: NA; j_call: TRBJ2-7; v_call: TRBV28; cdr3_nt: TGTGCCACCTGGAGGGCAGACACCTACGAGCAGTACTTC; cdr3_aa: CATWRADTYEQYF
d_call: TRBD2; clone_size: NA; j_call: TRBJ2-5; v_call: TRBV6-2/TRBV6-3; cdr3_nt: TGTGCCAGCAGTTACTCCCTTTCTTCACTAGCGGGGCTACAAGAGACCCAGTACTTC; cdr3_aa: CASSYSLSSLAGLQETQYF
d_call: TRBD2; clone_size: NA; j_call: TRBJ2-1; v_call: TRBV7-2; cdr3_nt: TGTGCCAGCAGCTCTCGCCTAGCGGGGGGGAATGAGCAGTTCTTC; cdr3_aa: CASSSRLAGGNEQFF
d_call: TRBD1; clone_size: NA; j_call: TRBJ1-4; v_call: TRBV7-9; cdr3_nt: TGTGCCAGCAGCCACCGACAGGGCCAGGAAAAACTGTTTTTT; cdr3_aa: CASSHRQGQEKLFF
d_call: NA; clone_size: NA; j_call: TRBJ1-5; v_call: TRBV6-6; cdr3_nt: TGTGCCAGCAGTTACGGGCCGCAGGATCAGCCCCAGCATTTT; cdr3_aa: CASSYGPQDQPQHF
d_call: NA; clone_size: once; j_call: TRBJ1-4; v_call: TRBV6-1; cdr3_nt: TGTGCCAGCAGTGAACCCAGGAGCGGTAATGAAAAACTGTTTTTT; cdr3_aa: CASSEPRSGNEKLFF
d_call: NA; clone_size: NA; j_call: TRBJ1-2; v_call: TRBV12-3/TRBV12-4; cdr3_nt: TGTGCCAGCAGTTTAGGGGGGCGGTATGGCTACACCTTC; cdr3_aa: CASSLGGRYGYTF
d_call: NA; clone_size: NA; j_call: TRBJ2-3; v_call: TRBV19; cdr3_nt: TGTGCCAGTAGTTCTGGGCGGGGTTACACAGATACGCAGTATTTT; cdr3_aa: CASSSGRGYTDTQYF
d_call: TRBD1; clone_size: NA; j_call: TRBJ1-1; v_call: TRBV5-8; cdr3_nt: TGTGCCAGCAGCTTGCAGGCAGGGGGATGGGCTGAAGCTTTCTTT; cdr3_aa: CASSLQAGGWAEAFF
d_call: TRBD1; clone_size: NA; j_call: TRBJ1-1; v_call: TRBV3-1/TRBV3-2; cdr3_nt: TGTGCCAGCACCCCCCAGGGGGGCAGCGAAGCTTTCTTT; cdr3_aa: CASTPQGGSEAFF
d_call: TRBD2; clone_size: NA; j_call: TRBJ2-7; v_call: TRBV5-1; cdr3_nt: TGCGCCAGCAGCTGGACTAGCGGGAGCTACGAGCAGTACTTC; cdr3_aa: CASSWTSGSYEQYF
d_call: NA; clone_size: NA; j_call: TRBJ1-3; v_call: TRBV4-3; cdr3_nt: TGCGCCAGCAGCCAAGATCTAGCAGGCTCTGGAAACACCATATATTTT; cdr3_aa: CASSQDLAGSGNTIYF
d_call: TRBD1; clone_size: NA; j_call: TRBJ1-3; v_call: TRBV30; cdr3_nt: TGTGCCTGGAGTCGTCCGGGGACAGGGGCTGGAAACACCATATATTTT; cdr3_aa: CAWSRPGTGAGNTIYF
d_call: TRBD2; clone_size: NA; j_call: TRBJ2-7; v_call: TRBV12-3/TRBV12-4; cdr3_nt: TGTGCCAGCAGTTGGGACTATCCCTACGAGCAGTACTTC; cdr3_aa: CASSWDYPYEQYF